The 3 T cell receptor beta chains below come from one sample, sequenced in a study of blood T cell repertoires in COVID-19. TCRdb's copy holds only in-frame clones and misses some; the assay was immunoSEQ multiplex PCR. The repertoire includes 200,000 to 250,000 clones, 86% of them detected once, and 2% to 2.5% sits in the top ten. Input material: PBMCs or T cells enriched from blood (not recorded which). These receptors all come from a woman in her 50s who had recovered from COVID-19.

The chain has TRBV5-5 and TRBJ2-5; a weak D match, TRBD1 (7 bases). Between the trimmed V and J ends, which lost 0 bases and 6 bases, there was a span of 15 bases. CDR1 and CDR2 (germline): SGHKS, YYEKEE (reference sequence). The CDR3 has 15 amino acids. The CDR3 nucleotides are TGTGCCAGCAGCTTGGTCGCAGGGGGGCGGCAGACCCAGTACTTC. It specifies CASSLVAGGRQTQYF.

The chain employs TRBV6-5 and TRBJ1-4; maybe TRBD1 (6 bases). The CDR3 covers 12 residues. Germline V lookup: CDR1 MNHEY, CDR2 SVGAGI. V was shortened by 7 bases and J by 6 bases, with 9 bases between the two germline ends. CDR3 protein: CASKGGDEKLFF. In DNA form, the CDR3 reads TGTGCCAGCAAAGGGGGGGATGAAAAACTGTTTTTT.

The CDR3 bases are TGTGCCTGGAGTCCCGGGGGGTATGGGGAGACCCAGTACTTC. This codes for CAWSPGGYGETQYF. This chain joins TRBV30 and TRBJ2-5; 7 nucleotides agree with TRBD2. Germline V CDR1 and CDR2: GTSNPN, SVGIG (reference sequence). This CDR3 is 14 amino acids long. With 2 bases clipped from V and 5 bases from J, the junction kept 8 bases outside the gene matches.